Each of the 18 T cell receptor beta chains below was sequenced from the same sample in a study of cytomegalovirus exposure and HLA in healthy donors. The study ran its PCR with 60 Vbeta and 13 Jbeta primers. Assay: immunoSEQ multiplex PCR; the TCRdb copy retains only in-frame clones and omits some. Among about 140,000 clones, approximately 80% were seen once, and the ten largest hold approximately 9.7%. Sequencing used PBMCs. The receptors derive from a woman aged 55 to 70 in good health and CMV-seropositive.

The J gene is TRBJ2-2, the V gene TRBV7-2; a weak D match, TRBD2 (6 bases). With 6 bases removed from V and 4 bases from J, the gap between germline ends came to 18 bases. Germline V gene data show CDR1 as SGHTA and CDR2 as FQGNSA. The CDR3 sequence is 16 residues long. The CDR3 nucleotides read TGTGCCAGCAGGATAGACCGGGACTTTAGCACCGGGGAGCTGTTTTTT. Translation: CASRIDRDFSTGELFF.

This rearrangement joins TRBV27 to TRBJ1-5, with unresolved D. V shed 0 bases and J shed 2 bases, with 8 bases lying between them. The V gene's germline CDR1 is MNHEY and CDR2 SMNVEV (reference sequence). CDR3 length: 15 amino acids. CDR3 region: CASSLSGPGNQPQHF. CDR3 sequence (DNA): TGTGCCAGCAGTTTATCGGGCCCGGGCAATCAGCCCCAGCATTTT.

The V gene is TRBV2, the J gene TRBJ2-5; 11 nucleotides match TRBD2. The length of the CDR3 is 16 residues. Germline V gene lookup returns CDR1 SNHLY and CDR2 FYNNEI. V trimming: 6 bases; J trimming: 1 base; junction bases outside the gene matches: 7. As DNA, the CDR3 is TGTGCCAGCAGCCTAGGGACTAGCGGCGGCCAAGAGACCCAGTACTTC. It codes for CASSLGTSGGQETQYF.

J is TRBJ2-1 and V is TRBV7-2, with TRBD2 as a possible D gene (6 bases). The V and J ends lost 5 bases and 6 bases respectively, with 20 bases between them. CDR3 length: 16 residues. Germline V CDR1 and CDR2: SGHTA, FQGNSA. CDR3 nucleotide sequence: TGTGCCAGCAGCCCATGGACGGGGAGGAGACCCAATGAGCAGTTCTTC. Encoded protein: CASSPWTGRRPNEQFF.

V usage is TRBV29-1 and J usage is TRBJ2-7, with TRBD1 matching over 7 bases. V lost 1 base and J lost 3; bases outside the gene matches: 6. CDR1 SQVTM and CDR2 ANQGSEA come from the germline V gene. The CDR3 sequence is 14 residues long. The CDR3, as DNA: TGCAGCGTTGAAGTCTCCCGGGACAGCTACGAGCAGTACTTC. Its protein is CSVEVSRDSYEQYF.

J is TRBJ2-5 and V is TRBV29-1, with TRBD2 matching 11 bases. The end of the DNA is better explained by TRBJ2-7, so the J call may be wrong. CDR3 length: 15 amino acids. CDR1 and CDR2 (germline): SQVTM, ANQGSEA. The CDR3 bases are TGCAGCGTTACGACGACTAGCGGGACGGCTCACGAGCAGTACTTC. This gives the protein CSVTTTSGTAHEQYF.

V usage is TRBV2 and J usage is TRBJ2-7; 7 nucleotides line up with TRBD2. Germline values: CDR1 SNHLY, CDR2 FYNNEI. Trimming removed 5 bases from V and 6 bases from J; junction bases left unmatched: 4. This CDR3 region has 12 residues. CDR3 residues: CASSNRGVEQYF. The CDR3 DNA is TGTGCCAGCAGTAATCGGGGGGTCGAGCAGTACTTC.

The V and J genes are TRBV15 and TRBJ2-1, with TRBD2 identical over 9 bases. J was trimmed by 3 bases and V by 4 bases; bases with no gene match: 4. The CDR3 has 15 amino acids. Germline V CDR1 and CDR2: LNHNV, YYDKDF (reference sequence). Here the CDR3 DNA reads TGTGCCACCAGCACAAGGACTAGCGTCTACAATGAGCAGTTCTTC. Translation gives CATSTRTSVYNEQFF.

A single count supports this clone. The J gene is TRBJ2-5, the V gene TRBV6-5; TRBD2 aligns across 8 bases. TRBJ2-7 explains the end of the DNA better; the J call may be wrong. The CDR3 length is 14 residues. Germline CDR1 reads MNHEY; CDR2 reads SVGAGI. The CDR3 nucleotides read TGTGCCAGCAGTTTCCACGGGACTAGCTACGAGCAGTACTTC. This gives the protein CASSFHGTSYEQYF.

This clone was seen just once. The CDR3, as DNA: TGTGCCAGCTCACCACTAACAGACCAAGAGACCCAGTACTTC. Translation: CASSPLTDQETQYF. The chain joins TRBV18 to TRBJ2-5; D gene ambiguous. Trimming cost V 1 base and J 0 bases, with 6 bases left between them. Germline lookup yields CDR1 KGHSH and CDR2 LQKENI. The CDR3 sequence is 14 residues long.

The V gene is TRBV9, the J gene TRBJ2-7, with TRBD2 matching 8 bases. From germline, CDR1 is SGDLS and CDR2 YYNGEE. V dropped 0 bases and J dropped 1; count of bases not matched to a gene: 3. There are 15 residues in the CDR3. For the CDR3, the DNA is TGTGCCAGCAGCGTAGGCGGGAGGTCTTCCTACGAGCAGTACTTC. Translating gives CASSVGGRSSYEQYF. Looking up the rest from reference TRBV9 and TRBJ2-7 gives the full variable domain: DSGVTQTPKHLITATGQRVTLRCSPRSGDLSVYWYQQSLDQGLQFLIQYYNGEERAKGNILERFSAQQFPDLHSELNLSSLELGDSALYFCASSVGGRSSYEQYFGPGTRLTVT.

This clone was seen just once. J is TRBJ2-1 and V is TRBV7-9, with a weak D call TRBD2 (6 bases). With 2 bases removed from V and 3 bases from J, the gap between germline ends came to 11 bases. Germline V gene lookup returns CDR1 SEHNR and CDR2 FQNEAQ (reference sequence). This CDR3 has 15 residues. CDR3 in amino acids: CASSLRQGGYNEQFF. In nucleotides, the CDR3 is TGTGCCAGCAGCTTAAGGCAGGGAGGCTACAATGAGCAGTTCTTC.

This clone appeared a few times. The CDR3 region has the DNA TGTGCCAGCAGCGTCGGGTTACTGTCCGGGGAGCTGTTTTTT. This sequence encodes CASSVGLLSGELFF. This sequence joins TRBV9 and TRBJ2-2; no clear D. V was clipped by 2 bases and J by 6 bases, with 11 bases between them. CDR3 length: 14 amino acids. From germline, CDR1 is SGDLS and CDR2 YYNGEE.

The V gene is TRBV7-3, the J gene TRBJ2-2, with D maybe TRBD2 (5 bases). Between the trimmed V and J ends, which lost 4 bases and 0 bases, there was a span of 15 bases. The germline V gene has CDR1 SGHTA and CDR2 FQGTGA. CDR3 size: 17 residues. CDR3 sequence (DNA): TGTGCCAGCAGCTCGCGGAGGCCAGATACGAACACCGGGGAGCTGTTTTTT. Amino acids: CASSSRRPDTNTGELFF.

The chain uses TRBV7-9 and TRBJ1-5, with D tentatively TRBD1 (6 bases). The germline gives CDR1 SEHNR, CDR2 FQNEAQ (reference sequence). CDR3 length: 14 residues. V was trimmed by 2 bases and J by 1 base, leaving 6 bases between them. The CDR3 nucleotides read TGTGCCAGCAGCTTAAGGGGGAGCAATCAGCCCCAGCATTTT. It is translated as CASSLRGSNQPQHF.

The chain employs TRBV5-4 and TRBJ2-3; D possibly corresponds to TRBD2 (5 bases). Germline assignment: CDR1 SGHNT and CDR2 YYREEE (reference sequence). The CDR3 runs to 15 residues. V was cut by 4 bases and J by 2 bases, with 14 bases left in between. Here the CDR3 reads CASSALGAVTDTQYF. The CDR3 nucleotides read TGTGCCAGCAGCGCACTAGGTGCGGTCACAGATACGCAGTATTTT. Combining the CDR3 with reference TRBV5-4 and TRBJ2-3 gives the whole variable domain ETGVTQSPTHLIKTRGQQVTLRCSSQSGHNTVSWYQQALGQGPQFIFQYYREEENGRGNFPPRFSGLQFPNYSSELNVNALELDDSALYLCASSALGAVTDTQYFGPGTRLTVL.

V and J are TRBV18 and TRBJ2-7, with TRBD2 identical over 10 bases. Germline V gene sequence: CDR1 KGHSH, CDR2 LQKENI. V trimming: 3 bases; J trimming: 5 bases; junction bases outside the gene matches: 4. This CDR3 spans 14 amino acids. The CDR3, as DNA: TGTGCCAGCTCACCTCCTAGCGGGAGAAACGAGCAGTACTTC. This gives the protein CASSPPSGRNEQYF.

This chain links TRBV5-1 with TRBJ2-1, with 11 bases fitting TRBD2. The V segment lost 4 bases and the J segment 9 bases; nucleotides outside the gene matches: 6. Germline assignment: CDR1 SGHRS and CDR2 YFSETQ. The CDR3 extends over 14 amino acids. CDR3 residues: CASSLGLAGIEQFF. The CDR3 coding sequence is TGCGCCAGCAGCCTAGGACTAGCGGGTATTGAGCAGTTCTTC.